The sequence of this T cell receptor (beta chain) was determined in a study of identifying expanded T cells in peripheral blood. The CDR3 has 18 amino acids. V trimming: 0 bases; J trimming: 4 bases; junction bases outside the gene matches: 12. Germline CDR1 reads ENHRY; CDR2 reads SYGVKD. Broader study findings: Variance in clone template counts between roughly two-week samples significantly increased with total template count across all healthy donors. Technical replicates showed roughly 1.2 changed clones; two weeks about 16; four weeks 19.

Collection occurred without any documented infections or immune events in donors. About this clone itself: What it binds is unknown.

Repertoires were generated with immunoSEQ multiplex PCR, while TCRdb's copy carries only in-frame clones and drops some. The sample contains some 77,000 clones, 88% of which appear only once. The gene calls are TRBV10-3 and TRBJ2-3, with TRBD1 identical over 8 bases. The sequence was collected from a person aged 18 to 75 in good health. Sequences were obtained from blood. In DNA form, the CDR3 reads TGTGCCATCAGTGAGTCGGACCCAAGACAGGGGATAGCAGATACGCAGTATTTT. This translates into CAISESDPRQGIADTQYF.